These 20 T cell receptor beta chains were sequenced from one sample in a study of blood T cell repertoires in COVID-19. Here immunoSEQ multiplex PCR was the method, and the copy in TCRdb shows in-frame clones only, minus some. The sample shows about 200,000 clones, around 80% of them seen only once. The specimen was peripheral blood. These receptors came from a man aged 35 to 55 with acute or convalescent COVID-19.

The chain uses TRBV7-2 and TRBJ1-1, with unresolved D. From germline, CDR1 is SGHTA and CDR2 FQGNSA. The V and J ends lost 1 base and 1 base respectively, with 7 bases between them. This CDR3 has 14 amino acids. CDR3 region: CASSLVHANTEAFF. DNA for the CDR3: TGTGCCAGCAGCTTAGTACATGCGAACACTGAAGCTTTCTTT.

The chain combines TRBV7-9 with TRBJ1-4, with TRBD1 matching over 10 bases. There are 17 residues in the CDR3. In germline, CDR1 is SEHNR, CDR2 FQNEAQ (reference sequence). J gave up 2 bases and V 5 bases, and 8 bases lay outside the gene matches. CDR3 nucleotide sequence: TGTGCCAGCAGCCTGACAGGGGGCGCTCGGACTAATGAAAAACTGTTTTTT. Translating gives CASSLTGGARTNEKLFF.

The CDR3 DNA reads as TGTGCCAGCTCCGGGGACAGATTGAACACTGAAGCTTTCTTT. It specifies CASSGDRLNTEAFF. The V gene is TRBV18, the J gene TRBJ1-1, with TRBD1 matching 7 bases. The CDR3 length is 14 residues. V lost 6 bases to trimming and J lost 0 bases; unmatched junction nucleotides: 4. The germline V gene has CDR1 KGHSH and CDR2 LQKENI.

DNA for the CDR3: TGTGCCAGTAATTTTCGGACAGGAGTTAATGAAAAACTGTTTTTT. This translates into CASNFRTGVNEKLFF. The chain is built from TRBV19 and TRBJ1-4; 7 positions agree with TRBD1. Unmatched junction bases numbered 9, after V lost 7 bases and J lost 4 bases. CDR1 and CDR2 (germline): LNHDA, SQIVND (reference sequence). CDR3 length: 15 amino acids.

This sequence joins TRBV30 and TRBJ2-3, with TRBD2 matching over 7 bases. The germline gives CDR1 GTSNPN, CDR2 SVGIG (reference sequence). Trimming at V came to 4 bases and at J to 5 bases, leaving 3 bases not matched to a gene. The CDR3 spans 12 residues. CDR3 nucleotide sequence: TGTGCCTGGAACGGCGGGAGAGATACGCAGTATTTT. It translates to CAWNGGRDTQYF.

The V gene is TRBV2, the J gene TRBJ2-1, with a tentative D call TRBD2 (7 bases). The ends were cut back, 5 bases at V and 7 bases at J, with 15 bases in the middle. The CDR3 contains 14 residues. Germline V gene data show CDR1 as SNHLY and CDR2 as FYNNEI. The CDR3 region is CASSRGGGPNEQFF. CDR3 nucleotides: TGTGCCAGCAGTCGGGGAGGGGGGCCGAATGAGCAGTTCTTC.

The chain combines TRBV9 with TRBJ2-1, with D perhaps TRBD1 (5 bases). The CDR3 extends over 12 amino acids. Germline CDR1 is SGDLS and CDR2 is YYNGEE. The germline V and J ends were trimmed by 3 bases and 12 bases, with 13 bases remaining between them. The CDR3 DNA is TGTGCCAGCAGCGCGTCAGGGTGGGGGCAGTTCTTC. Translation gives CASSASGWGQFF.

This clone has a handful of counts. The genes are TRBV5-1 and TRBJ1-2, with 8 bases identical to TRBD1. This CDR3 is 15 amino acids long. The junction had 9 bases not matched to a gene; V was cut back by 4 bases and J by 4 bases. Germline V gene data show CDR1 as SGHRS and CDR2 as YFSETQ. This CDR3 is CASSQTGADGYGYTF. DNA for the CDR3: TGCGCCAGCAGCCAGACAGGGGCAGATGGCTATGGCTACACCTTC.

The chain couples TRBV5-1 to TRBJ2-2; D uncertain. Germline CDR1 and CDR2: SGHRS and YFSETQ. Trimming shortened V by 3 bases and J by 4 bases, and 10 bases separated the two germline ends. There are 14 residues in the CDR3. The CDR3 nucleotides are TGCGCCAGCAGCTCTTTCACCGGCACCGGGGAGCTGTTTTTT. The encoded protein is CASSSFTGTGELFF.

The chain joins TRBV5-5 to TRBJ1-4; unclear D gene. Between the trimmed V and J ends, which lost 4 bases and 0 bases, there was a span of 10 bases. The CDR3 spans 15 residues. The V gene's germline CDR1 is SGHKS and CDR2 YYEKEE (reference sequence). The CDR3 spells CASSLHLSTNEKLFF. The CDR3 nucleotides are TGTGCCAGCAGCCTGCATCTATCAACTAATGAAAAACTGTTTTTT.

The sample holds a few counts of this clone. This chain joins TRBV18 and TRBJ2-1; 8 bases are shared with TRBD1. V shed 1 base and J 0 bases; nucleotides not matched to a gene: 17. The CDR3 is 21 amino acids. CDR1 and CDR2 from the germline V gene are KGHSH and LQKENI. The CDR3 DNA reads as TGTGCCAGCTCACCACGGGCCGGGACAGGTGTCCCCGGGACCTCCTACAATGAGCAGTTCTTC. This encodes CASSPRAGTGVPGTSYNEQFF.

This chain uses TRBV9 with TRBJ1-1, with 7 nucleotides matching TRBD1. This CDR3 is 13 amino acids long. V lost 5 bases, J lost 1 base, and 2 bases stayed unmatched. Germline assignment: CDR1 SGDLS and CDR2 YYNGEE. The CDR3 here is CASRRQGNTEAFF. In DNA form, the CDR3 reads TGTGCCAGCAGGCGACAGGGGAACACTGAAGCTTTCTTT.

This chain joins TRBV15 and TRBJ2-5; 8 nucleotides align to TRBD2. Germline V lookup: CDR1 LNHNV, CDR2 YYDKDF (reference sequence). This CDR3 is 16 amino acids long. J lost 2 bases, V lost 0 bases, and 5 bases had no gene match. This chain's CDR3 is CATSREAGTRQETQYF. The CDR3 nucleotides are TGTGCCACCAGCAGAGAGGCTGGGACTAGACAAGAGACCCAGTACTTC. The full variable domain, completed using reference TRBV15 and TRBJ2-5, is DAMVIQNPRYQVTQFGKPVTLSCSQTLNHNVMYWYQQKSSQAPKLLFHYYDKDFNNEADTPDNFQSRRPNTSFCFLDIRSPGLGDTAMYLCATSREAGTRQETQYFGPGTRLLVL.

The chain employs TRBV5-5 and TRBJ2-7; TRBD1 matches 10 bases. Unmatched junction bases numbered 16, after V lost 4 bases and J lost 6 bases. Germline lookup yields CDR1 SGHKS and CDR2 YYEKEE (reference sequence). This CDR3 contains 17 residues. The CDR3 DNA is TGTGCCAGCAGCCTTAGTGATATGACAGGGGGCATGAGCGAGCAGTACTTC. It codes for CASSLSDMTGGMSEQYF.

The rearrangement joins TRBV23-1 to TRBJ1-4; no definite D call. TRBV23-1 is filed as an ORF, its function uncertain. The V gene lost 9 bases and the J gene lost 7 bases, with 27 bases spanning the gap. This CDR3 comprises 17 residues. The CDR3 reads CASPSGNTRRRREKLFF. DNA for the CDR3: TGCGCCAGTCCCTCCGGGAACACTAGAAGGAGGCGTGAAAAACTGTTTTTT.

As to this clone: In the same sample, other DNA sequences code for this CDR3. The rearrangement links TRBV18 to TRBJ1-1, with D unclear. V lost 6 bases, J lost 5 bases, and 16 bases lay in between. This CDR3 has 14 residues. Germline CDR1 and CDR2: KGHSH and LQKENI. CDR3 in amino acids: CASSPNGVGTEAFF. The DNA of the CDR3 is TGTGCCAGCTCCCCTAACGGGGTTGGGACTGAAGCTTTCTTT. The variable domain in full, completed from reference TRBV18 and TRBJ1-1, reads NAGVMQNPRHLVRRRGQEARLRCSPMKGHSHVYWYRQLPEEGLKFMVYLQKENIIDESGMPKERFSAEFPKEGPSILRIQQVVRGDSAAYFCASSPNGVGTEAFFGQGTRLTVV.

V is TRBV10-1 and J is TRBJ1-6; TRBD1 aligns across 8 bases. With V trimmed by 5 bases and J by 7 bases, 4 bases remained unmatched. Germline V lookup: CDR1 WNHNN, CDR2 SYGVQD (reference sequence). CDR3 size: 14 residues. This CDR3 reads CASSTGGWNSPLHF. Here the CDR3 DNA reads TGCGCCAGCAGTACAGGGGGATGGAATTCACCCCTCCACTTT.

The chain couples TRBV27 to TRBJ2-7; no clear D gene. Germline V lookup: CDR1 MNHEY, CDR2 SMNVEV (reference sequence). The length of the CDR3 is 13 residues. Between the trimmed V and J ends, which lost 3 bases and 1 base, there was a span of 7 bases. The CDR3 sequence: CASSLRRSYEQYF. The CDR3 DNA follows: TGTGCCAGCAGTTTGCGGAGATCCTACGAGCAGTACTTC.

The chain carries TRBV30 and TRBJ2-7; D remains ambiguous. Germline CDR1 is GTSNPN and CDR2 is SVGIG (reference sequence). V was shortened by 2 bases and J by 3 bases, with 8 bases between the two germline ends. This CDR3 has 12 amino acids. The CDR3 nucleotides are TGTGCCTGGAGTCGGTCCATCTACGAGCAGTACTTC. Translation gives CAWSRSIYEQYF.

This clone was picked up a small number of times. The genes are TRBV29-1 and TRBJ2-1, with TRBD1 matching 11 bases. The CDR3 consists of 13 residues. Looked up from germline, CDR1 is SQVTM and CDR2 is ANQGSEA. V lost 6 bases, J lost 9 bases, and 7 bases stayed unmatched. The CDR3 sequence is CSVGQGAGIEQFF. CDR3 bases: TGCAGCGTCGGACAGGGGGCCGGAATTGAGCAGTTCTTC.